This T cell receptor beta chain was observed in a study of CD8+CD57+ T cells in acquired aplastic anemia. Study background: Sorted CD4+ and CD8+ cells gave a mean 3.2 ug DNA, range about 0.19 to 27.4 ug. As sequenced from healthy donors, CD4+ cells averaged roughly 10 million reads. General study points: Between patients and controls, CD8+ Simpson's diversity did not vary significantly. Overlapping CD8+ CDR3 repertoires of patients and controls contained around 31 shared sequences.

About this clonotype itself: What it binds is unknown.

The CDR3 contains 13 residues. The germline V and J ends were trimmed by 6 bases and 5 bases, with 11 bases remaining between them. Germline V CDR1 and CDR2: SGHVS, FNYEAQ. Genomic DNA acted as the template from which TCR beta VDJ combination and CDR3 sequence profiling were carried out. A single record per CDR3 protein comes from TCRdb applying MiXCR to the reads. The sample contains 75,000 to 90,000 distinct CDR3 sequences, more than 40% of which appear only once. This TCR was recovered from a human donor in good health, serving as a control. The chain employs TRBV7-6 and TRBJ2-1; D might be TRBD1 (5 bases). The source material was sorted CD4+, CD8+, or CD8+CD57+ T cells (not recorded which) from PBMCs. This CDR3 is CASSPVTDNEQFF. CDR3 DNA: TGTGCCAGCAGTCCCGTGACAGACAATGAGCAGTTCTTC.